One sample yielded the 30 T cell receptor beta chains listed below, sequenced in a study of blood T cells in healthy people across ages (dated by TCRdb to the mid-2010s). The library came from 5' RACE. Instrument used: Illumina HiSeq 2500. A second PCR of roughly 6 to 12 cycles was run with a J-beta primer mix and a sample-barcoded 5' primer. Clones were called with MiXCR by TCRdb after fastp trimmed the public reads at Q25, and only in-frame beta chains were retained. Rows with a matching CDR3 protein are joined into one entry that keeps the most common DNA and genes. The sample table shows 1,300,000 or so distinct CDR3 sequences, and roughly 60% are seen once. The ten largest make up 6.7% of the sample. The sequenced material came from blood. The receptors stem from a man aged 18 to 30 in good health.

This clonotype came up once. The CDR3 sequence is CASSVGQGLGYEQYF. CDR3 nucleotides: TGTGCCAGCAGCGTCGGACAGGGTCTGGGTTACGAGCAGTACTTC. The rearrangement joins TRBV9 to TRBJ2-7; TRBD1 aligns across 8 bases. The V gene's germline CDR1 is SGDLS and CDR2 YYNGEE. This CDR3 has 15 residues. The ends lost 2 bases at V and 4 bases at J; junction bases unmatched: 8.

V usage is TRBV12-3 or TRBV12-4 and J usage is TRBJ2-7; 8 bases line up with TRBD2. The CDR3 totals 12 residues. Trimming removed 11 bases from V and 3 bases from J; junction bases left unmatched: 6. The CDR3 DNA sequence: TGTGCCGTTGGGCTAGCGGGCTACGAGCAGTACTTC. Translated, it gives CAVGLAGYEQYF.

The rearrangement links TRBV7-2 to TRBJ2-7; D is possibly TRBD2 (6 bases). V shed 1 base and J shed 3 bases, with 13 bases lying between them. Looked up from germline, CDR1 is SGHTA and CDR2 is FQGNSA. The CDR3 contains 15 residues. The CDR3, as DNA: TGTGCCAGCAGCTTAGGTGCTCTAGCGCGCTACGAGCAGTACTTC. It translates to CASSLGALARYEQYF.

This rearrangement joins TRBV7-9 to TRBJ2-7; maybe TRBD1 (6 bases). This CDR3 region has 12 residues. Trimming cost V 9 bases and J 3 bases, with 12 bases left between them. Germline-derived CDR1 and CDR2 are SEHNR and FQNEAQ (reference sequence). The CDR3: CASRQDNYEQYF. CDR3 nucleotide sequence: TGTGCCAGTCGACAGGACAACTACGAGCAGTACTTC.

This clonotype was counted a few times. The chain combines TRBV6-1 with TRBJ1-4; D is uncertain. The germline V and J ends were trimmed by 6 bases and 8 bases, with 16 bases remaining between them. CDR1 and CDR2 (germline): MNHNS, SASEGT. The CDR3 is 14 residues long. CDR3 amino acids: CASRLGLLKEKLFF. CDR3 DNA sequence: TGTGCCAGCAGATTGGGTTTGCTAAAGGAAAAACTGTTTTTT.

This clonotype was seen a single time. The CDR3 bases are TGTGCCATTAGCGGGAGGGCCGGGAGCACAGATACGCAGTATTTT. Its protein is CAISGRAGSTDTQYF. The genes are TRBV10-3 and TRBJ2-3; TRBD2 matches 11 bases. Germline CDR1 is ENHRY and CDR2 is SYGVKD. The CDR3 extends over 15 amino acids. The V and J ends lost 9 bases and 0 bases, in that order; junction bases with no gene match: 5.

V and J are TRBV7-6 and TRBJ2-2; D possibly uses TRBD1 or TRBD2 (7 bases each). V lost 2 bases and J 0 bases, leaving 16 bases between the germline ends. Germline V gene data show CDR1 as SGHVS and CDR2 as FNYEAQ. CDR3 length equals 18 residues. The CDR3 protein is CASSLKGGTAPNTGELFF. CDR3 sequence (DNA): TGTGCCAGCAGCTTAAAGGGGGGGACAGCCCCGAACACCGGGGAGCTGTTTTTT.

The chain employs TRBV7-9 and TRBJ1-1; 7 nucleotides align to TRBD1. J lost 11 bases, V lost 0 bases, and 6 bases had no gene match. The V gene's germline CDR1 is SEHNR and CDR2 FQNEAQ (reference sequence). The CDR3 is made up of 13 amino acids. The CDR3 loop reads CASSLAQGWSAFF. In nucleotides, the CDR3 is TGTGCCAGCAGCTTAGCACAGGGGTGGAGTGCTTTCTTT.

V is TRBV20-1 and J is TRBJ2-3, with 9 positions matching TRBD2. The length of the CDR3 is 14 residues. Germline V gene lookup returns CDR1 DFQATT and CDR2 SNEGSKA (reference sequence). V lost 6 bases, J lost 7 bases, and 11 bases stayed unmatched. Here the CDR3 DNA reads TGCAGTGCCTTGAGTAGCGGGAGCCCAAATACGCAGTATTTT. Translated: CSALSSGSPNTQYF.

The rearrangement links TRBV7-9 to TRBJ1-3; D is unclear. The V and J ends lost 7 bases and 0 bases respectively, with 7 bases between them. The CDR3 contains 13 residues. CDR1 SEHNR and CDR2 FQNEAQ come from the germline V gene (reference sequence). This CDR3 reads CASTKSSGNTIYF. In nucleotides, the CDR3 is TGTGCCAGCACTAAGTCCTCTGGAAACACCATATATTTT.

This clonotype was detected only a few times. The genes are TRBV4-1 and TRBJ1-6, with TRBD1 identical over 10 bases. The J segment lost 2 bases and the V segment lost 1 base, leaving 2 bases of the junction unmatched. The CDR3 runs to 17 residues. Germline loops: CDR1 MGHRA, CDR2 YSYEKL. The CDR3 sequence is CASSQVGTGAYNSPLHF. For the CDR3, the DNA is TGCGCCAGCAGCCAAGTTGGGACAGGGGCCTATAATTCACCCCTCCACTTT.

This clonotype was seen just once. The chain combines TRBV6-2 or TRBV6-3 with TRBJ2-1; 8 nucleotides agree with TRBD1. The CDR3 runs to 14 residues. Looked up from germline, CDR1 is MNHEY and CDR2 is SVGEGT. V lost 6 bases to trimming and J lost 15 bases; unmatched junction nucleotides: 16. The CDR3 DNA reads as TGTGCCAGCAGCCACGTAGGGGCAGGGGGCGGAATGTTCTTC. This sequence encodes CASSHVGAGGGMFF.

This clonotype was seen only a few times. The chain recombines TRBV20-1 with TRBJ2-1, with no clear D. CDR1 is DFQATT and CDR2 is SNEGSKA in the germline V gene (reference sequence). V lost 2 bases and J 5 bases, leaving 13 bases between the germline ends. CDR3 size: 14 residues. CDR3 loop: CSARNGWLNNEQFF. The CDR3 nucleotides read TGCAGTGCTAGAAACGGGTGGCTTAACAATGAGCAGTTCTTC.

This clonotype was counted between two and nine times. The chain combines TRBV12-5 with TRBJ2-7; 8 bases fit TRBD2. This CDR3 has 16 residues. The V and J ends lost 3 bases and 4 bases, in that order; junction bases with no gene match: 11. The germline CDR1 and CDR2 sequences are LGHNT and FRNRAP. CDR3 protein: CASGFRKREFSYEQYF. The CDR3 DNA follows: TGTGCTAGTGGTTTCCGAAAGCGGGAGTTTTCATACGAGCAGTACTTC.

This rearrangement joins TRBV27 to TRBJ2-1; perhaps TRBD2 as D (5 bases). The germline V gene encodes CDR1 MNHEY and CDR2 SMNVEV (reference sequence). CDR3 length: 16 residues. V lost 2 bases, J lost 5 bases, and 16 bases lay in between. CDR3 sequence: CASSLRGAGKDNEQFF. As DNA, the CDR3 is TGTGCCAGCAGTTTACGGGGTGCGGGTAAGGACAATGAGCAGTTCTTC.

A few counts support this clonotype. The chain uses TRBV5-1 and TRBJ2-1, with a tentative D call TRBD2 (6 bases). The ends were cut back, 4 bases at V and 0 bases at J, with 17 bases in the middle. Germline V lookup: CDR1 SGHRS, CDR2 YFSETQ. This CDR3 has 17 residues. CDR3 in amino acids: CASSERPGDRSYNEQFF. The CDR3 DNA reads as TGCGCCAGCAGCGAAAGACCGGGGGACCGCTCCTACAATGAGCAGTTCTTC.

V and J are TRBV2 and TRBJ1-2; maybe TRBD1 (6 bases). This CDR3 is 13 amino acids long. With 2 bases removed from V and 8 bases from J, the gap between germline ends came to 12 bases. Germline assignment: CDR1 SNHLY and CDR2 FYNNEI. The CDR3, as DNA: TGTGCCAGCAGTGAAAACAGGGCGGTCGGCTACACCTTC. Amino acid sequence: CASSENRAVGYTF.

This clonotype is a singleton in its sample. This chain uses TRBV4-3 with TRBJ1-2; 10 bases line up with TRBD1. This CDR3 has 15 amino acids. Per germline, CDR1 LGHNA and CDR2 YSLEER. The J segment lost 7 bases and the V segment lost 3 bases, leaving 8 bases of the junction unmatched. As DNA, the CDR3 is TGCGCCAGCAGCCAGCCCGGGACAGGGGAAGCTGGCTACACCTTC. Its translation: CASSQPGTGEAGYTF.

The rearrangement uses TRBV2 and TRBJ2-7; TRBD1 aligns across 7 bases. The J call may be in error: the DNA end matches TRBJ2-5 better. This CDR3 has 14 amino acids. Germline CDR1 SNHLY, CDR2 FYNNEI. CDR3 sequence (DNA): TGTGCCAGCAGAGTCGACAGGGACCAAGAGACCCAGTACTTC. It is translated as CASRVDRDQETQYF.

The CDR3 nucleotides read TGCAGTGCAAGCCCAGCGGGGGCATCCTACGAGCAGTACTTC. Protein: CSASPAGASYEQYF. This chain uses TRBV20-1 with TRBJ2-7, with 8 bases identical to TRBD2. The J segment lost 1 base and the V segment lost 6 bases, leaving 8 bases of the junction unmatched. The CDR3 is 14 amino acids. Germline V CDR1 and CDR2: DFQATT, SNEGSKA (reference sequence).

The V call is TRBV6-5, the J call TRBJ2-1; tentative D call: TRBD2 (5 bases). This CDR3 has 14 residues. The germline CDR1 and CDR2 sequences are MNHEY and SVGAGI. The V and J ends lost 7 bases and 3 bases respectively, with 13 bases between them. CDR3 in DNA: TGTGCCAGCATGGTGTCCGCGGGCTACAATGAGCAGTTCTTC. It yields the protein CASMVSAGYNEQFF.

This rearrangement joins TRBV20-1 to TRBJ1-2, with unresolved D. The germline CDR1 and CDR2 sequences are DFQATT and SNEGSKA (reference sequence). V lost 7 bases, J lost 5 bases, and 11 bases lay in between. This CDR3 spans 11 amino acids. Here the CDR3 reads CSGEAPYGYTF. For the CDR3, the DNA is TGCAGTGGGGAGGCCCCTTATGGCTACACCTTC.

The J gene is TRBJ1-1, the V gene TRBV29-1, with 12 bases matching TRBD1. Germline lookup yields CDR1 SQVTM and CDR2 ANQGSEA. CDR3 length: 15 residues. Trimming took 7 bases from V and 4 from J; bases not matched to a gene: 10. CDR3 sequence (DNA): TGCAGCGCTTCGACCGGGACAGGGGGCTCCACTGAAGCTTTCTTT. Its protein product is CSASTGTGGSTEAFF.

The chain is built from TRBV12-3 or TRBV12-4 and TRBJ2-3; possibly TRBD2 for D (5 bases). Trimming removed 5 bases from V and 0 bases from J, with 12 bases in between. The CDR3 totals 15 residues. The CDR3 coding sequence is TGTGCCAGCAGTACGAAAGGCGGGAGCACAGATACGCAGTATTTT. Encoded protein: CASSTKGGSTDTQYF.

This clonotype showed up just once. The chain links TRBV11-1 to TRBJ2-7, with 9 nucleotides matching TRBD1. Germline V gene data show CDR1 as SGHAT and CDR2 as FQDESV (reference sequence). The trim removed 7 bases at V and 2 bases at J, leaving 27 bases unmatched. The CDR3 has 21 residues. The CDR3 DNA sequence: TGTGCCAGCACCCCTCTGCCCACAGGGGGCGCAAGGTTGCATCTTCCCTACGAGCAGTACTTC. Translating it yields CASTPLPTGGARLHLPYEQYF.

This sequence joins TRBV4-1 and TRBJ2-1; 8 bases align to TRBD2. V dropped 0 bases and J dropped 2; count of bases not matched to a gene: 6. Germline-derived CDR1 and CDR2 are MGHRA and YSYEKL. The CDR3 has 17 residues. CDR3 residues: CASSQDREGGAYNEQFF. The CDR3 coding sequence is TGCGCCAGCAGCCAAGATCGGGAGGGAGGAGCCTACAATGAGCAGTTCTTC.

The chain carries TRBV29-1 and TRBJ1-4; D uncertain. Between the trimmed V and J ends, which lost 7 bases and 2 bases, there was a span of 11 bases. From germline, CDR1 is SQVTM and CDR2 ANQGSEA. This CDR3 has 13 amino acids. CDR3 sequence: CSASSGTNEKLFF. The CDR3 DNA is TGCAGCGCCTCCAGTGGCACTAATGAAAAACTGTTTTTT.

This chain links TRBV7-9 with TRBJ2-1, with D perhaps matching TRBD1 (7 bases). Germline V gene lookup returns CDR1 SEHNR and CDR2 FQNEAQ (reference sequence). V dropped 11 bases and J dropped 4 bases, with 18 bases sitting between them. The CDR3 is made up of 14 amino acids. DNA of the CDR3: TGTGCCGCCATGGAGGGGGCGGGGTACAATGAGCAGTTCTTC. It specifies CAAMEGAGYNEQFF.

This clonotype has just one count. The V call is TRBV2, the J call TRBJ2-7, with TRBD2 matching 13 bases. Trimming at V came to 7 bases and at J to 4 bases, leaving 16 bases not matched to a gene. The CDR3 is made up of 18 amino acids. CDR1 is SNHLY, CDR2 FYNNEI, per germline. CDR3: CASTVSLSTSGRTYEQYF. The CDR3 DNA sequence: TGTGCCAGCACCGTCTCCCTGTCGACTAGCGGGAGGACGTACGAGCAGTACTTC.

The chain combines TRBV7-8 with TRBJ1-6, with D unclear. Trimming pared 2 bases from V and 6 bases from J, leaving 8 bases between. This CDR3 comprises 14 residues. The germline V gene has CDR1 SGHVS and CDR2 FQNEAQ. Here the CDR3 reads CASSLRDPNSPLHF. CDR3 DNA: TGTGCCAGCAGCTTACGGGATCCTAATTCACCCCTCCACTTT.